These 31 T cell receptor beta chains were sequenced from one sample in a study of blood T cell repertoires in COVID-19. Repertoires were generated with immunoSEQ multiplex PCR, while TCRdb's copy carries only in-frame clones and drops some. In the table there are about 240,000 clones, approximately 80% of which are singletons. The sequencing sample was made of peripheral blood. Receptors were obtained from a woman aged 18-30 years with acute or convalescent COVID-19.

V gene TRBV7-9 combines with J gene TRBJ2-1, with a possible D match to TRBD2 (6 bases). The CDR3 is 14 residues long. V lost 1 base and J lost 7, with 11 bases in between. In germline, CDR1 is SEHNR, CDR2 FQNEAQ (reference sequence). CDR3 coding DNA: TGTGCCAGCAGCTTAGGGCTTGGGGGGAATGAGCAGTTCTTC. Translated: CASSLGLGGNEQFF.

The rearrangement uses TRBV5-4 and TRBJ1-2, with no clear D. The CDR3 is 16 residues long. Trimming shortened V by 4 bases and J by 4 bases, and 20 bases separated the two germline ends. Germline-derived CDR1 and CDR2 are SGHNT and YYREEE (reference sequence). In nucleotides, the CDR3 is TGTGCCAGCAGCCCAACCGCGCCGGGATCTTTCTATGGCTACACCTTC. Translated, it gives CASSPTAPGSFYGYTF.

The chain is built from TRBV5-5 and TRBJ1-2; unclear D gene. Trimming removed 0 bases at V and 5 bases at J, with 8 bases between. Germline V CDR1 and CDR2: SGHKS, YYEKEE (reference sequence). There are 13 residues in the CDR3. The CDR3 spells CASSLGAMYGYTF. In nucleotides, the CDR3 is TGTGCCAGCAGCTTGGGGGCCATGTATGGCTACACCTTC.

The rearrangement links TRBV12-3 or TRBV12-4 to TRBJ2-1; perhaps TRBD2 as D (5 bases). Trimming removed 10 bases from V and 4 bases from J, with 14 bases in between. This CDR3 comprises 13 residues. The CDR3 loop is CAITPGNYNEQFF. DNA for the CDR3: TGTGCCATTACTCCGGGGAATTACAATGAGCAGTTCTTC.

This rearrangement joins TRBV30 to TRBJ2-1, with D perhaps TRBD2 (6 bases). Germline CDR1 is GTSNPN and CDR2 is SVGIG (reference sequence). Trimming shortened V by 0 bases and J by 7 bases, and 10 bases separated the two germline ends. CDR3 length: 13 amino acids. The CDR3 protein is CAWSVWGLNEQFF. In DNA, the CDR3 is TGTGCCTGGAGTGTCTGGGGACTGAATGAGCAGTTCTTC.

This chain joins TRBV7-9 and TRBJ1-2; possible D gene TRBD1, 6 bases. Trimming left V 1 base short and J 8 bases short, with 11 bases between. The germline V gene encodes CDR1 SEHNR and CDR2 FQNEAQ (reference sequence). The CDR3 sequence is 13 residues long. The chain's CDR3 is CASSLDRVEGYTF. In nucleotides, the CDR3 is TGTGCCAGCAGCTTAGACAGGGTGGAGGGCTACACCTTC.

This clone was recorded a few times. This sequence joins TRBV27 and TRBJ2-2; D is possibly TRBD2 (6 bases). CDR3 length equals 14 residues. The germline V gene encodes CDR1 MNHEY and CDR2 SMNVEV (reference sequence). The germline V and J ends were trimmed by 2 bases and 6 bases, with 10 bases remaining between them. The CDR3, as DNA: TGTGCCAGCAGTTTAGGAGGGGCGGCCGGGGAGCTGTTTTTT. Translated: CASSLGGAAGELFF.

The rearrangement joins TRBV24-1 to TRBJ2-1, with a tentative D call TRBD1 (6 bases). Trimming stripped 6 bases from V and 4 bases from J, with 9 bases between. Germline CDR1 reads KGHDR; CDR2 reads SFDVKD. This CDR3 is 13 amino acids long. CDR3 nucleotide sequence: TGTGCCACCAGTAGTAGGGGGTACAATGAGCAGTTCTTC. This encodes CATSSRGYNEQFF.

V gene TRBV12-3 or TRBV12-4 combines with J gene TRBJ1-5, with D maybe TRBD1 (5 bases). V gave up 6 bases and J gave up 4 bases, with 10 bases separating them. CDR3 length equals 13 residues. CDR3 protein: CASSPTENQPQHF. As DNA, the CDR3 is TGTGCCAGCAGCCCGACAGAGAATCAGCCCCAGCATTTT.

The CDR3 spells CAIRGLDGYEQYF. The CDR3 DNA reads as TGTGCCATCCGGGGACTAGACGGTTACGAGCAGTACTTC. The genes are TRBV10-3 and TRBJ2-7, with 8 bases identical to TRBD2. The germline gives CDR1 ENHRY, CDR2 SYGVKD. J was trimmed by 4 bases and V by 8 bases; bases with no gene match: 7. The CDR3 is made up of 13 amino acids.

The chain employs TRBV10-3 and TRBJ1-1; 8 bases are shared with TRBD1. The CDR3 has 16 amino acids. From germline, CDR1 is ENHRY and CDR2 SYGVKD. The ends lost 6 bases at V and 0 bases at J; junction bases unmatched: 9. CDR3 region: CAISPGGQGLNTEAFF. CDR3 nucleotides: TGTGCCATCAGCCCCGGTGGACAGGGCTTGAACACTGAAGCTTTCTTT.

The J gene is TRBJ1-2, the V gene TRBV2; no definite D call. CDR3 size: 15 residues. Per the germline V gene, CDR1 is SNHLY and CDR2 is FYNNEI. V lost 6 bases and J 5 bases, leaving 19 bases between the germline ends. The CDR3 sequence is CASSLYPEWTYGYTF. In DNA, the CDR3 is TGTGCCAGCAGCTTATACCCAGAATGGACTTATGGCTACACCTTC. The whole variable domain, filled in from reference TRBV2 and TRBJ1-2, reads EPEVTQTPSHQVTQMGQEVILRCVPISNHLYFYWYRQILGQKVEFLVSFYNNEISEKSEIFDDQFSVERPDGSNFTLKIRSTKLEDSAMYFCASSLYPEWTYGYTFGSGTRLTVV.

This clone occurred once. The chain combines TRBV30 with TRBJ2-2; perhaps TRBD1 as D (6 bases). V lost 1 base to trimming and J lost 1 base, with 16 bases between them. The CDR3 is 17 residues long. Germline CDR1 GTSNPN, CDR2 SVGIG (reference sequence). CDR3 DNA: TGTGCCTGGAGTGATGGCGGACAGTTTGGGAACACCGGGGAGCTGTTTTTT. Translating gives CAWSDGGQFGNTGELFF.

The chain has TRBV7-9 and TRBJ2-5; 7 bases match TRBD1. Trimming at V came to 5 bases and at J to 3 bases, leaving 6 bases not matched to a gene. This CDR3 is built from 14 residues. CDR1 and CDR2 from the germline V gene are SEHNR and FQNEAQ (reference sequence). As DNA, the CDR3 is TGTGCCAGCAGCACGACAGGGACCGAAGAGACCCAGTACTTC. As protein: CASSTTGTEETQYF.

This clone was found a few times. V is TRBV6-5 and J is TRBJ1-2, with D perhaps TRBD1 (5 bases). This CDR3 has 13 amino acids. The V and J ends lost 8 bases and 4 bases respectively, with 14 bases between them. CDR1 is MNHEY and CDR2 is SVGAGI in the germline V gene. The chain's CDR3 is CASRVQGGYGYTF. The CDR3, as DNA: TGTGCCAGCCGCGTCCAGGGAGGCTATGGCTACACCTTC.

The chain has TRBV7-2 and TRBJ2-5, with 8 bases identical to TRBD1. The length of the CDR3 is 16 residues. V was clipped by 2 bases and J by 5 bases; unmatched bases: 10. CDR1 is SGHTA, CDR2 FQGNSA, per germline. CDR3 amino acids: CASSLTARGPGETQYF. In DNA form, the CDR3 reads TGTGCCAGCAGCTTAACGGCCAGGGGGCCTGGGGAGACCCAGTACTTC.

The chain combines TRBV18 with TRBJ1-1, with 8 bases identical to TRBD1. Germline V gene sequence: CDR1 KGHSH, CDR2 LQKENI. This CDR3 comprises 16 residues. V gave up 2 bases and J gave up 1 base; unmatched junction bases: 6. CDR3 sequence (DNA): TGTGCCAGCTCACCATCCACAGGGGGTAGGAACACTGAAGCTTTCTTT. Its translation: CASSPSTGGRNTEAFF.

This sequence joins TRBV7-9 and TRBJ2-5, with D perhaps TRBD2 (6 bases). Germline lookup yields CDR1 SEHNR and CDR2 FQNEAQ (reference sequence). The CDR3 sequence is 14 residues long. Deletions cut 3 bases from V and 1 base from J, with 9 bases between. CDR3 nucleotide sequence: TGTGCCAGCAGCTTTGGAGGGGTCCAAGAGACCCAGTACTTC. It translates to CASSFGGVQETQYF.

The V call is TRBV23-1, the J call TRBJ2-5, with D perhaps matching TRBD1 (5 bases). TRBV23-1 is flagged as an ORF with uncertain function. This CDR3 is built from 15 residues. Trimming removed 0 bases at V and 3 bases at J, with 11 bases between. The CDR3 loop is CASSQSQGLEETQYF. The CDR3 DNA sequence: TGCGCCAGCAGTCAATCGCAGGGTCTGGAAGAGACCCAGTACTTC.

V and J are TRBV7-2 and TRBJ2-7, with 10 positions matching TRBD2. V dropped 8 bases and J dropped 4; count of bases not matched to a gene: 5. The germline V gene encodes CDR1 SGHTA and CDR2 FQGNSA. This CDR3 region has 13 residues. CDR3 DNA: TGTGCCAGCCGACTAGCGGGCACTTACGAGCAGTACTTC. Translated: CASRLAGTYEQYF.

The rearrangement joins TRBV18 to TRBJ2-7; perhaps TRBD1 as D (5 bases). Germline V gene sequence: CDR1 KGHSH, CDR2 LQKENI. CDR3 length: 11 residues. V lost 2 bases to trimming and J lost 6 bases, with 5 bases between them. CDR3 in amino acids: CASSPGAEQYF. The CDR3 bases are TGTGCCAGCTCACCAGGGGCCGAGCAGTACTTC.

The V call is TRBV18, the J call TRBJ2-2; the D gene is possibly TRBD1 (6 bases). The V end lost 4 bases, the J end lost 1 base, and 13 bases lay between the germline ends. This CDR3 contains 16 residues. From germline, CDR1 is KGHSH and CDR2 LQKENI. This CDR3 reads CASSQTTGVNTGELFF. The CDR3 DNA reads TGTGCCAGCTCACAAACGACAGGAGTGAACACCGGGGAGCTGTTTTTT.

The chain has TRBV27 and TRBJ2-2; D possibly corresponds to TRBD1 (6 bases). This CDR3 is 16 amino acids long. The germline V gene encodes CDR1 MNHEY and CDR2 SMNVEV (reference sequence). Trimming shortened V by 7 bases and J by 5 bases, and 20 bases separated the two germline ends. The CDR3 nucleotides read TGTGCCAGCACCACCAGGGGCAGGGGCCCGACCGGGGAGCTGTTTTTT. Translating it yields CASTTRGRGPTGELFF.

The chain recombines TRBV30 with TRBJ1-5; 9 nucleotides line up with TRBD1. Germline CDR1 is GTSNPN and CDR2 is SVGIG (reference sequence). The V segment lost 2 bases and the J segment 7 bases; nucleotides outside the gene matches: 9. The CDR3 covers 15 residues. For the CDR3, the DNA is TGTGCCTGGAGTCACAGGGGGCGCGGAGCACAGCCCCAGCATTTT. Its protein is CAWSHRGRGAQPQHF.

This clone was observed a single time. The chain uses TRBV5-1 and TRBJ2-1; the match to TRBD2 covers 10 bases. CDR3 length: 15 residues. Trimming took 6 bases from V and 3 from J; bases not matched to a gene: 6. Germline CDR1 is SGHRS and CDR2 is YFSETQ. DNA of the CDR3: TGCGCCAGCACCCCAACTAGCGGGGTCTACAATGAGCAGTTCTTC. It yields the protein CASTPTSGVYNEQFF.

This clone was observed a single time. J is TRBJ1-1 and V is TRBV4-1; no firm D call. Per the germline V gene, CDR1 is MGHRA and CDR2 is YSYEKL. The CDR3 extends over 15 amino acids. Trimming shortened V by 0 bases and J by 1 base, and 9 bases separated the two germline ends. CDR3 residues: CASSQDSGRNTEAFF. The CDR3 bases are TGCGCCAGCAGCCAAGACTCCGGGAGGAACACTGAAGCTTTCTTT.

The V and J genes are TRBV6-1 and TRBJ2-3, with 13 bases lining up with TRBD2. J gave up 0 bases and V 4 bases, and 4 bases lay outside the gene matches. CDR1 MNHNS and CDR2 SASEGT come from the germline V gene. The length of the CDR3 is 17 residues. The CDR3 DNA follows: TGTGCCAGCAGTGGGACTAGCGGGAGCTATAGCACAGATACGCAGTATTTT. It is translated as CASSGTSGSYSTDTQYF.

The chain employs TRBV11-2 and TRBJ1-6; TRBD1 is a possible D gene (6 bases). The CDR3 is 14 amino acids. Germline V gene data show CDR1 as SGHAT and CDR2 as FQNNGV. Trimming shortened V by 1 base and J by 12 bases, and 13 bases separated the two germline ends. The CDR3 DNA reads TGTGCCAGCAGCTTAGTGGACAGCTGGGGACCCCTCCACTTT. Encoded protein: CASSLVDSWGPLHF.

The chain uses TRBV28 and TRBJ1-1; possible D gene TRBD1, 5 bases. Trimming cost V 5 bases and J 5 bases, with 18 bases left between them. Germline lookup yields CDR1 MDHEN and CDR2 SYDVKM. The CDR3 totals 15 residues. CDR3 region: CASSPPDKRDTEAFF. DNA of the CDR3: TGTGCCAGCAGTCCCCCGGACAAGCGGGATACTGAAGCTTTCTTT.

The V and J genes are TRBV5-1 and TRBJ2-5, with 10 bases that match TRBD2. The CDR3 has 16 amino acids. Trimming cost V 0 bases and J 3 bases; bases outside gene matches: 5. CDR1 SGHRS and CDR2 YFSETQ come from the germline V gene. Here the CDR3 reads CASSLGTSGLEETQYF. CDR3 sequence (DNA): TGCGCCAGCAGCTTGGGGACTAGCGGCCTGGAAGAGACCCAGTACTTC.

This clone came up a few times. This rearrangement joins TRBV6-5 to TRBJ1-1; D call uncertain. The CDR3 spans 12 residues. Trimming took off 6 bases at V and 9 bases at J, with 14 bases between the two ends. CDR1 is MNHEY and CDR2 is SVGAGI in the germline V gene. In DNA, the CDR3 is TGTGCCAGCAGCCACAGACGGGAAAAAGCTTTCTTT. The encoded protein is CASSHRREKAFF.